This T cell receptor beta chain was observed in a study of lymphopenia after photon versus proton radiotherapy. Study conclusions and caveats: Authors raise, but do not show, better survival with proton therapy. After the lymphocyte nadir, photon-treated repertoires showed oligoclonal expansion, especially of CD8+ Temra cells. Larger post-nadir TCR diversity loss correlated inversely with survival in deceased patients. Proton therapy kept repertoires fairly stable, unlike photons, which gained effector/memory cells.

Regarding this clone: Its antigen is undetermined.

The CDR3 consists of 17 residues. V shed 4 bases and J shed 1 base, with 20 bases lying between them. Germline V gene sequence: CDR1 SGHTS, CDR2 YDEGEE. The data were produced by immunoSEQ multiplex PCR, yet TCRdb's version contains in-frame clones alone and is incomplete. Here the sample spans about 20,000 clones, about 92% being singletons. The TCR was taken from a woman in her 40s with cholangiocarcinoma. The starting material was peripheral blood, obtained from a patient treated with photon-based radiotherapy. The gene calls are TRBV5-8 and TRBJ2-5; weak D call: TRBD1 (5 bases). CDR3 sequence reads: CASSITQGIWGQETQYF. CDR3 nucleotide sequence: TGTGCCAGCAGCATTACTCAGGGAATTTGGGGCCAAGAGACCCAGTACTTC.